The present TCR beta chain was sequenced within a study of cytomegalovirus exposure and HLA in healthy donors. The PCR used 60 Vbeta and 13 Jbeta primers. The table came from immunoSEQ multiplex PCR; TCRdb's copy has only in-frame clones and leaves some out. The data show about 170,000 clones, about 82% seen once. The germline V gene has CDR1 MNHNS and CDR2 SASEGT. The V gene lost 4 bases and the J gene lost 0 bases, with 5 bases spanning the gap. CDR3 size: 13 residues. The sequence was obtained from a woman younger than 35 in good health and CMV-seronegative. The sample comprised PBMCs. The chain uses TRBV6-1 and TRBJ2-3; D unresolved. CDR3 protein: CASSVRSTDTQYF. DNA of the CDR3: TGTGCCAGCAGTGTGCGGAGCACAGATACGCAGTATTTT.